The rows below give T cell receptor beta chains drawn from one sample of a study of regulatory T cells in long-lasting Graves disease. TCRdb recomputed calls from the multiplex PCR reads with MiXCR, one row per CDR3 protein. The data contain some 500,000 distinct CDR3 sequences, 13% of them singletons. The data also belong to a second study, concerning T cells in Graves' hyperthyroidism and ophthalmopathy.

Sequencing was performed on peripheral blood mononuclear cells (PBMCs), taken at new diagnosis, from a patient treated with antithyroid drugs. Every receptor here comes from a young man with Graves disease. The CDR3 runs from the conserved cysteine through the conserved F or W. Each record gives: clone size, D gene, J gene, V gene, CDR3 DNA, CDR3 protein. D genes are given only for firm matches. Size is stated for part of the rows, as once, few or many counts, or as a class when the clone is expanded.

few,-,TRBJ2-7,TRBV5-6,TGTGCCAGCACTCTCGACAGTTGGGGCTCTCCCTACGAGCAGTACTTC,CASTLDSWGSPYEQYF
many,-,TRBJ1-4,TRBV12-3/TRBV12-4,TGTGCCAGCAGTTTTTCGGAGTGGAACAATGAAAAACTGTTTTTT,CASSFSEWNNEKLFF
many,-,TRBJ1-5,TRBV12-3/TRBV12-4,TGTGCCAGCACAAGACAAGGCAATCAGCCCCAGCATTTT,CASTRQGNQPQHF
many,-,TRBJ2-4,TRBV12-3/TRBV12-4,TGTGCCAGCAGTTTAGGGGAGATGGGAGGCATTCAGTACTTC,CASSLGEMGGIQYF
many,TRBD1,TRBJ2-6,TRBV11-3,TGTGCCAGCAGCTCGGGACAGGGGGTGGCTGGGGCCAACGTCCTGACTTTC,CASSSGQGVAGANVLTF
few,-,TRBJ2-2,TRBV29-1,TGCAGCGTTCATGGCCTTAGCACCGGGGAGCTGTTTTTT,CSVHGLSTGELFF
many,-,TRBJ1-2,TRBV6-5,TGTGCCAGCAGTTACTCGGGACAATTGGAATATGGCTACACCTTC,CASSYSGQLEYGYTF
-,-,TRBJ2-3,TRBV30,TGTGCCTGGAGCCCCCCGGGACTCGGATTGAATACGCAGTATTTT,CAWSPPGLGLNTQYF
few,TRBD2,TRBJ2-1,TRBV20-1,TGCAGTGCTAGATTACTAGCGGGAGTCCCCGTTTGGTTC,CSARLLAGVPVWF
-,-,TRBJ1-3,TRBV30,TGTGCCTGGACGAAGGGGGGACTTAACACCATATATTTT,CAWTKGGLNTIYF
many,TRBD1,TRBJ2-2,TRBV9,TGTGCCAGCAGCGCCAGAGGGACAGCGATTGGGGCCGGGGAGCTGTTTTTT,CASSARGTAIGAGELFF
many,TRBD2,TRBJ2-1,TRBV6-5,TGTGCCAGCAGTTATTCTACTCTAGCGGGAGGATTCGATGAGCAGTTCTTC,CASSYSTLAGGFDEQFF
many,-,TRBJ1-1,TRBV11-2,TGTGCCAGCAGCCCAAGGACAGAGGCTGAAGCTTTCTTT,CASSPRTEAEAFF
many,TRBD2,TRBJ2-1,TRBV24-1,TGTGCCACCAGTGACACCGGACTAGCGGGAGGCCCCTACAATGAGCAGTTCTTC,CATSDTGLAGGPYNEQFF
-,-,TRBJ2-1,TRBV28,TGTGCCAGCAGCTTATCCGGGCCACCGTTGGAGCAGTTCTTC,CASSLSGPPLEQFF
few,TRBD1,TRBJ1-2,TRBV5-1,TGCGCCAGCAGCTCGGCCGAGGGGGCTGGGGGCTACACCTTC,CASSSAEGAGGYTF
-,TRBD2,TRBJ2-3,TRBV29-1,TGCAGCGTTGTCCCCAGCGGGATCACAGATACGCAGTATTTT,CSVVPSGITDTQYF
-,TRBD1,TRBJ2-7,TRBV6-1,TGTGCCAGCACCCGGGGGACAGGGATCGAGGACGAGCAGTACTTC,CASTRGTGIEDEQYF
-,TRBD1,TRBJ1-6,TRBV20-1,TGCAGTGCGCCACGACAGGGACGGGGGGATAATTCACCCCTCCACTTT,CSAPRQGRGDNSPLHF
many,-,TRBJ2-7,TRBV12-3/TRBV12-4,TGTGCCAGCAGTTTACGGGGGTCTCTGTCCTACGAGCAGTACTTC,CASSLRGSLSYEQYF
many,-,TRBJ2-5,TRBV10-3,TGTGCCATCAAGGGCAGGCAAGAGACCCAGTACTTC,CAIKGRQETQYF
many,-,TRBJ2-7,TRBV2,TGTGCCAGCGTTTGGTCCTCCTACGAGCAGTACTTC,CASVWSSYEQYF
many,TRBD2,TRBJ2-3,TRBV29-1,TGCAGCGTTGTCGGCGGGAGCGGAGATACGCAGTATTTT,CSVVGGSGDTQYF
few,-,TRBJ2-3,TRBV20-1,TGCAGTGCTAGTGGCCCCCATGGATACAGCACAGATACGCAGTATTTT,CSASGPHGYSTDTQYF
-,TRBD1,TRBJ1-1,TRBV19,TGTGCCAGTGGTATCGCAGGGGGCATTGGCACTGAAGCTTTCTTT,CASGIAGGIGTEAFF
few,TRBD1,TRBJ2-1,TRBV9,TGTGCCAGCAGCGTAGAGGGACAGGGGGCTGGCCGGGGGATCTACAATGAGCAGTTCTTC,CASSVEGQGAGRGIYNEQFF
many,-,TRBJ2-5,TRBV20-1,TGCAGTGCTAGAGAGGGTAGACTAGTGGTGGAGACCCAGTACTTC,CSAREGRLVVETQYF
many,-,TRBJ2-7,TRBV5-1,TGCGCCAGCAGCTTGATAAGCGGTAACGAGCAGTACTTC,CASSLISGNEQYF
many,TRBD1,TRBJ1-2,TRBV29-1,TGCAGCGTGGCCGGGACAGAGTCCGGCTACACCTTC,CSVAGTESGYTF
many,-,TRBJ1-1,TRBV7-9,TGTGCCAGCAGCTTAAATATACAGCCGAACACTGAAGCTTTCTTT,CASSLNIQPNTEAFF
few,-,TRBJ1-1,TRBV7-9,TGTGCCAGCAGCTCCCCCTTGGGCGGGAACACTGAAGCTTTCTTT,CASSSPLGGNTEAFF
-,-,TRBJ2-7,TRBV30,TGTGCCTGGAGTGGGGTCAGGGGTACCTACGAGCAGTACTTC,CAWSGVRGTYEQYF
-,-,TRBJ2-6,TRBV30,TGTGCCCCAAGGGGCTCTGGGGCCAACGTCCTGACTTTC,CAPRGSGANVLTF
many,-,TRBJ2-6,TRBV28,TGTGCCAGCAGCTTAAGAGGATCTGGGGCCAACGTCCTGACTTTC,CASSLRGSGANVLTF
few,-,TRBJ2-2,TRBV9,TGTGCCAGCAGCGTATTGGGTGGTAGTGCTGTCGGGGAGCTGTTTTTT,CASSVLGGSAVGELFF
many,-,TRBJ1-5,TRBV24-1,TGTGCCACCAGTGAGGGCGAAGGCAATCAGCCCCAGCATTTT,CATSEGEGNQPQHF
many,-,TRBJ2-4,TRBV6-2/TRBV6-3,TGTGCCAGCAGTTACGCGCAGGGTTCAACCAAAAACATTCAGTACTTC,CASSYAQGSTKNIQYF
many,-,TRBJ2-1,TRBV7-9,TGTGCCAGCAGCTCGCCCCGCAATGAGCAGTTCTTC,CASSSPRNEQFF
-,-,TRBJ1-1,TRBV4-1,TGCGCCAGCAGCCAAGAACAGGGCGCGGCTGAAGCTTTCTTT,CASSQEQGAAEAFF
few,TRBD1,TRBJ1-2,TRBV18,TGTGCCAGCTCACCACCGGGAGGTACAGGGGAGTACTATGGCTACACCTTC,CASSPPGGTGEYYGYTF
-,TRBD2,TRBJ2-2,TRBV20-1,TGCAGTGCTTTCCATAGCGGGAGGGCCCGAACCGGGGAGCTGTTTTTT,CSAFHSGRARTGELFF
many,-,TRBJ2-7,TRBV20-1,TGCAGCGGGATGGGGATGAATTCCTACGAGCAGTACTTC,CSGMGMNSYEQYF
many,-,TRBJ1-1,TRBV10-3,TGTGCCATCAGTCCTATGGGCGGAAACACTGAAGCTTTCTTT,CAISPMGGNTEAFF
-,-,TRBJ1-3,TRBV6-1,TGTGCCAGCAGCCCCGGACAGACGAACTCTGGAAACACCATATATTTT,CASSPGQTNSGNTIYF
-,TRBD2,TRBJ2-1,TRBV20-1,TGCAGTGCTAGAGCGGGTGGGCGGGAGTATGAGCAGTTCTTC,CSARAGGREYEQFF
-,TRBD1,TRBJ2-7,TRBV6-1,TGTGCCAGCACGGTAGGGGGACAGGGGTCCGACGAGCAGTACTTC,CASTVGGQGSDEQYF
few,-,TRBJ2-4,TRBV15,TGTGCCACCAGCAGAGATCCAGGGGCATTAGCCAAAAACATTCAGTACTTC,CATSRDPGALAKNIQYF
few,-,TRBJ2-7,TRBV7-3,TGTGCCAGCAGCTTAGGGGGGCCAGGCGACGAGCAGTACTTC,CASSLGGPGDEQYF